This T cell receptor (beta chain) emerged from a study of neurological immune-mediated disorders. General study results and limits: It was the repertoires of 18 of 34 multiple sclerosis patients that phylogenetic grouping placed in one related-CDR3 cluster, which is a possible signature. There was no clinical or MRI feature that showed an association with the multiple sclerosis repertoire cluster.

At least ten counts were recorded for this clonotype. Its antigen is currently unknown. One entry per CDR3 protein results from TCRdb running MiXCR on the 5' RACE reads. The table shows under 25,000 distinct CDR3 sequences, with roughly 2.6% occurring only once. CDR1 and CDR2 from the germline V gene are MDHEN and SYDVKM. CDR3 size: 17 residues. V shed 2 bases, J shed 1 base, and the junction held 6 bases outside the gene matches. The source material was PBMCs. V gene TRBV28 combines with J gene TRBJ2-4, with 9 bases matching TRBD1. The TCR was taken from a woman aged 18-29 years with multiple sclerosis. The chain's CDR3 is CASSLMVQGAAKNIQYF. DNA of the CDR3: TGTGCCAGCAGTTTAATGGTACAGGGGGCGGCCAAAAACATTCAGTACTTC.